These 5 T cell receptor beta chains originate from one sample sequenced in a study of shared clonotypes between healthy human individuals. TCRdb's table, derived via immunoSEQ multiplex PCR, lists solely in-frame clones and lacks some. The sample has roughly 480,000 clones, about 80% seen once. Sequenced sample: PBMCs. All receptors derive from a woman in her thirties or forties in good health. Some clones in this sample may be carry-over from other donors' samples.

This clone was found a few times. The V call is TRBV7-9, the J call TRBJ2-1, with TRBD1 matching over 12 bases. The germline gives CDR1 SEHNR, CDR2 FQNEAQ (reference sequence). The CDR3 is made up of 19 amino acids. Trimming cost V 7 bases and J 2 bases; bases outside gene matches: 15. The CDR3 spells CASTDPGQGARGTYNEQFF. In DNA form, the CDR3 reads TGTGCCAGCACCGACCCGGGACAGGGGGCGAGAGGGACCTACAATGAGCAGTTCTTC.

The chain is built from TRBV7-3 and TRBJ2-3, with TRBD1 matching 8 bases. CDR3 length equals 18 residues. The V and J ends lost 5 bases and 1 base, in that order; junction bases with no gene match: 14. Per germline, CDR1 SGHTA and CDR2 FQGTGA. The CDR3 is CASSHGTGGSRGTDTQYF. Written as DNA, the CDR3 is TGTGCCAGCAGCCACGGGACAGGCGGCTCTCGGGGCACAGATACGCAGTATTTT.

CDR3 residues: CASSSSQRGGTGELFF. Written as DNA, the CDR3 is TGTGCCAGCAGCTCCTCACAGCGCGGGGGCACCGGGGAGCTGTTTTTT. This chain uses TRBV7-6 with TRBJ2-2; TRBD2 matches 7 bases. Per germline, CDR1 SGHVS and CDR2 FNYEAQ. The CDR3 has 16 residues. With 4 bases clipped from V and 4 bases from J, the junction kept 9 bases outside the gene matches.

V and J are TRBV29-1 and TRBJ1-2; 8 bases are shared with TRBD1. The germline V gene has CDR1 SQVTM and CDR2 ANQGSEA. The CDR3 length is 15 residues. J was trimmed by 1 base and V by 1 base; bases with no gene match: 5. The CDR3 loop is CSVEAQGALNYGYTF. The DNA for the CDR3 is TGCAGCGTTGAAGCCCAGGGGGCCCTTAACTATGGCTACACCTTC.

The chain's CDR3 is CASSSGRGLGAFF. The CDR3 nucleotides read TGTGCCAGCAGCTCAGGACGGGGTCTAGGAGCTTTCTTT. The chain joins TRBV7-9 to TRBJ1-1; D unclear. V lost 4 bases, J lost 10 bases, and 16 bases lay in between. Germline V gene data show CDR1 as SEHNR and CDR2 as FQNEAQ (reference sequence). The CDR3 runs 13 residues. Drawing the rest from reference TRBV7-9 and TRBJ1-1, the complete variable domain is DTGVSQNPRHKITKRGQNVTFRCDPISEHNRLYWYRQTLGQGPEFLTYFQNEAQLEKSRLLSDRFSAERPKGSFSTLEIQRTEQGDSAMYLCASSSGRGLGAFFGQGTRLTVV.